These T cell receptor beta chains were read from a single sample in a study of tumor and adjacent non-tumor tissue in lung cancer. TCRdb passed the multiplex PCR reads through MiXCR, listing each CDR3 protein once. The repertoire includes 45,000 or so distinct CDR3 sequences, approximately 60% of them detected once, and roughly 19% sits in the top ten. The sequencing sample was made of distant non-tumor lung tissue. These receptors originate from a woman aged 40-49 years with non-small cell lung cancer. The CDR3 runs from the conserved cysteine through the conserved F or W. D genes are given only for firm matches.

v_gene | d_gene | len | CDR3aa
TRBV2 | TRBD2 | 15 | CDNSEAGGKPGELFF
TRBV29-1 | NA | 17 | CSVEDLLGGTSYDEQFF
TRBV7-9 | TRBD2 | 16 | CISSLRRAGVQETQYF
TRBV6-5 | TRBD1 | 13 | CSSSPDRSYGYTF
TRBV11-2 | NA | 14 | CAGSRRGTDNEEFF
TRBV20-1 | NA | 13 | CSVETDSNRPQHF
TRBV11-1 | NA | 12 | CASSLAGSEAFF
TRBV2 | TRBD1 | 14 | CASSKVRQGSPLHF
TRBV10-3 | NA | 15 | CAISDPSEGPDTQYF
TRBV5-1 | NA | 15 | CANSHVTARTGELFF
TRBV7-9 | NA | 15 | CASSPTLGREETQYF
TRBV29-1 | NA | 12 | CSVEEGAREQFF
TRBV30 | NA | 11 | CAWRRQSPLHF
TRBV11-2 | NA | 17 | CASNLGLGVGVQETQYF
TRBV14 | NA | 14 | CASSQYAAGSEEFF
TRBV10-1 | TRBD2 | 19 | CACNGQDGTSGRAWYEQYF
TRBV5-4 | NA | 13 | CASSLGRTYEQYF
TRBV28 | TRBD1 | 15 | CASALTGVKKETQYF
TRBV29-1 | NA | 14 | CSVEDTGRGDEQFF
TRBV7-8 | TRBD1 | 16 | CARSRQGAYSNQAQHF
TRBV11-2 | TRBD2 | 18 | CASSFSMGLAGRTGDLFF
TRBV14 | NA | 13 | CASSQGLTDTQYF
TRBV5-1 | TRBD1 | 15 | CARSTGQSSTGELFF
TRBV11-2 | TRBD1 | 16 | CASSPRGLQGGEKLLF
TRBV12-3/TRBV12-4 | NA | 15 | CASSLTGAPKYGYTF
TRBV20-1 | NA | 13 | CSTRDSRLTEAFF
TRBV5-1 | TRBD1 | 16 | CASSRRTGFGANVLTF
TRBV11-2 | NA | 14 | CASSDQQGFSGYTF
TRBV5-5 | TRBD1 | 15 | CANSQGQPVSYEQYF
TRBV11-2 | TRBD1 | 14 | CASGGRLTTGELFF
TRBV6-1 | TRBD1 | 15 | CTRSKLTGGSYEQYF
TRBV6-2/TRBV6-3 | NA | 16 | CASSSETGLFNQPQHF
TRBV11-2 | NA | 15 | CASSLDPQRFYEQYF
TRBV30 | NA | 19 | CTWSSLRQVLSSGANVLTF
TRBV13 | NA | 15 | CGSSSPAGSYNEQFF
TRBV11-2 | NA | 14 | CASSLSRANTEAFF
TRBV29-1 | TRBD1 | 14 | CSVESRGTGVGYTF
TRBV7-9 | NA | 16 | CASAGDGHYSNLPQHF
TRBV21-1 | NA | 13 | CACSEGQGHGYTF
TRBV29-1 | NA | 14 | CSVVPNGKTGELFF
TRBV30 | TRBD1 | 14 | CACRRTGGYGEQSF
TRBV7-9 | NA | 12 | CTSSFVGQTQYF
TRBV6-6 | NA | 16 | CASRQSPLDMQETQYF
TRBV10-2 | NA | 12 | CATTVRAYEQYF
TRBV29-1 | NA | 13 | CDVERWGQETRYF
TRBV11-2 | NA | 17 | CASSLGISRLETYEQYF